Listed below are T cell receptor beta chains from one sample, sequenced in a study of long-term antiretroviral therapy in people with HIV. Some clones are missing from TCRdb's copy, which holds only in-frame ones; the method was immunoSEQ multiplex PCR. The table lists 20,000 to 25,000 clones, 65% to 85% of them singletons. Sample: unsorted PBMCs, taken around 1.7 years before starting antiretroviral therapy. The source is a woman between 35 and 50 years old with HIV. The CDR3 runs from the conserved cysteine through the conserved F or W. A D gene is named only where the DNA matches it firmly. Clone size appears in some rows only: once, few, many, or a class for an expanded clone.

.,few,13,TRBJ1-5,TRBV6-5,CASSFGPKQPQHF,TGTGCCAGCAGTTTCGGACCAAAGCAGCCCCAGCATTTT
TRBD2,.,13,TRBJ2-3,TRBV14,CASKISGADTQYF,TGTGCCAGCAAGATTAGCGGGGCAGATACGCAGTATTTT
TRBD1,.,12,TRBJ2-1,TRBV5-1,CASRVGTDAQFF,TGCGCCAGCAGGGTGGGGACAGATGCGCAGTTCTTC
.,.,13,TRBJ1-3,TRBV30,CAWSTNQLDTIYF,TGTGCCTGGAGTACCAATCAGTTAGACACCATATATTTT
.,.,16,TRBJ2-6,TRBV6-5,CASSYDKYSGANVLTF,TGTGCCAGCAGTTACGATAAATACTCTGGGGCCAACGTCCTGACTTTC
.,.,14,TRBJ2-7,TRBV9,CASSVVPSSYEQYF,TGTGCCAGCAGCGTAGTCCCCAGTTCCTACGAGCAGTACTTC
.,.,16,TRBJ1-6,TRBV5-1,CASSFRGPSPNSPLHF,TGCGCCAGCAGCTTCCGGGGCCCAAGCCCTAATTCACCCCTCCACTTT
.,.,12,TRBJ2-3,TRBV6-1,CASRGTTDTQYF,TGTGCCAGCAGAGGGACCACAGATACGCAGTATTTT
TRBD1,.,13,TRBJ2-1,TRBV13,CASSSRDRERLFF,TGTGCCAGCAGCTCCCGGGACAGGGAACGTTTGTTCTTC
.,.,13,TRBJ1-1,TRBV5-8,CASSPTRNTEAFF,TGTGCCAGCAGCCCGACGAGGAACACTGAAGCTTTCTTT
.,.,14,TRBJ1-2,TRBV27,CASSPSSLNYGYTF,TGTGCCAGCAGTCCCTCATCACTTAACTATGGCTACACCTTC
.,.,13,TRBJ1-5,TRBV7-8,CASSSEADQPQHF,TGTGCCAGCAGCTCTGAGGCAGATCAGCCCCAGCATTTT
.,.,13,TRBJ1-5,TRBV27,CASSPDSNQPQHF,TGTGCCAGCAGCCCCGATAGCAATCAGCCCCAGCATTTT
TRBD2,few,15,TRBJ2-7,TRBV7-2,CASSFLAASGYEQYF,TGTGCCAGCAGTTTTCTAGCGGCTAGCGGCTACGAGCAGTACTTC
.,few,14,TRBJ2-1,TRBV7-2,CASSLVIGHEEQFF,TGTGCCAGCAGCTTAGTAATTGGTCACGAGGAGCAGTTCTTC
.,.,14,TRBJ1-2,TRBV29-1,CSVESPGEVDGYTF,TGCAGCGTTGAATCGCCCGGGGAGGTCGATGGCTACACCTTC
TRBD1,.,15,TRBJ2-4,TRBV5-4,CASRNRDRGFDIQYF,TGTGCCAGCAGAAACCGGGACAGGGGTTTTGACATTCAGTACTTC
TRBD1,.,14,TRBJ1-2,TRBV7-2,CASSHRDRVDGYTF,TGTGCCAGCAGCCACCGCGACAGGGTCGATGGCTACACCTTC
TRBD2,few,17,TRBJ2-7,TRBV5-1,CASSSGSGASGGYEQYF,TGCGCCAGCAGCTCAGGTTCGGGGGCTAGCGGGGGCTACGAGCAGTACTTC
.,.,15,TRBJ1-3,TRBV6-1,CASSEQDSPWYTIYF,TGTGCCAGCAGTGAACAAGACAGCCCTTGGTACACCATATATTTT